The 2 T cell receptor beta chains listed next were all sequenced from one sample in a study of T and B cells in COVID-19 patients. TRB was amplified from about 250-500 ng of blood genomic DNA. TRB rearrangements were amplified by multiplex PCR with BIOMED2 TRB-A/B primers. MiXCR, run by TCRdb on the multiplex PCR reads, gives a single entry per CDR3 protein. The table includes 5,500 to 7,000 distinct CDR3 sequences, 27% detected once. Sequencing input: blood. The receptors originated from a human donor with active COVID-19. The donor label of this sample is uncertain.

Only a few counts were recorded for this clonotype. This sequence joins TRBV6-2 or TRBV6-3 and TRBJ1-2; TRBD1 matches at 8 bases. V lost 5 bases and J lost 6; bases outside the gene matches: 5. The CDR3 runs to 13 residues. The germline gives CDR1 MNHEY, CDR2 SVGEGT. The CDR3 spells CASSDDRGHGYTF. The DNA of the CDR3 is TGTGCCAGCAGTGATGACAGGGGCCATGGCTACACCTTC.

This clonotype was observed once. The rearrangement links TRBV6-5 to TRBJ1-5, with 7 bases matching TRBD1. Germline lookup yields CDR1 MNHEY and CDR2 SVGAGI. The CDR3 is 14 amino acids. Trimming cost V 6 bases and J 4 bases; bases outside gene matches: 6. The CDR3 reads CASRSETGNQPQHF. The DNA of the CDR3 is TGTGCCAGCAGATCCGAGACAGGGAATCAGCCCCAGCATTTT.